A selection of T cell receptor beta chains follows, all from one sample in a study of blood T cell repertoires in COVID-19. The repertoire was sequenced with immunoSEQ multiplex PCR; TCRdb's copy has only in-frame clones and lacks some. The sample carries some 150,000 clones, 86% recorded once. Material for sequencing was peripheral blood. These receptors were collected from a man in his sixties or seventies with acute or convalescent COVID-19. CDR3s include the opening cysteine and the closing phenylalanine or tryptophan. The order of the fields is clone size, V gene, J gene, D gene, CDR3 DNA, CDR3 protein. The D gene is left open where the match is weak. Clone size, where shown, is once, few, many, or a class for clones that have expanded.

-,TRBV2,TRBJ2-2,-,TGTGCCAGCAGTGAGGACCGGGGAACCGGGGAGCTGTTTTTT,CASSEDRGTGELFF
once,TRBV30,TRBJ2-7,TRBD1,TGTGCCTGGAGTTCGCGCCGGGACAGGAGCAGTTACGAGCAGTACTTC,CAWSSRRDRSSYEQYF
-,TRBV28,TRBJ1-3,-,TGTGCCAGCAGTTTATACTCGAACACCATATATTTT,CASSLYSNTIYF
-,TRBV14,TRBJ2-4,TRBD2,TGTGCCAGCAGCCAAAGAGCGGGAGAAGGCATTCAGTACTTC,CASSQRAGEGIQYF
-,TRBV28,TRBJ2-1,-,TGTGCCAGCAGTTTACCAGACTACAATGAGCAGTTCTTC,CASSLPDYNEQFF
-,TRBV3-1/TRBV3-2,TRBJ2-1,TRBD2,TGTGCCAGCTCCAGCGGGAGGAGCTACAATGAGCAGTTCTTC,CASSSGRSYNEQFF
-,TRBV7-7,TRBJ2-1,TRBD2,TGTGCTAGCAGCTTATCGCGGGGACTAGCGGGAGGGCCGTCCCCCTACAATGAGCAGTTCTTC,CASSLSRGLAGGPSPYNEQFF
-,TRBV28,TRBJ2-1,-,TGTGCCAGCAGTACCCCCCTTCGGGGCAATGAGCAGTTCTTC,CASSTPLRGNEQFF
-,TRBV7-2,TRBJ2-7,TRBD1,TGTGCCAGCAGCTTAGGGACAGGATACGAGCAGTACTTC,CASSLGTGYEQYF
-,TRBV9,TRBJ2-1,TRBD2,TGTGCCAGCAGCGTAGAGGGACTAGCGGGAGGCGGCAATGAGCAGTTCTTC,CASSVEGLAGGGNEQFF
-,TRBV19,TRBJ2-6,-,TGTGCCAGTAAACGAGCCGGGGCCAACGTCCTGACTTTC,CASKRAGANVLTF
-,TRBV28,TRBJ2-3,TRBD2,TGTGCCAGCAGTTTAAGTAGCGGGAGGACAGATACGCAGTATTTT,CASSLSSGRTDTQYF
-,TRBV6-5,TRBJ1-6,TRBD1,TGTGCCAGCAGGGGCGGGACAGGGGGTTCACCCCTCCACTTT,CASRGGTGGSPLHF
once,TRBV5-4,TRBJ2-7,-,TGTGCCAGCAGCTTCCCAGGGGCTAGGCACGAGCAGTACTTC,CASSFPGARHEQYF
-,TRBV5-4,TRBJ2-1,-,TGTGCCAGCAGCTTGCTCAGGGGCAATGAGCAGTTCTTC,CASSLLRGNEQFF
-,TRBV29-1,TRBJ2-7,-,TGCAGCGTCAGACTGGCGTTTGGGGAGCAGTACTTC,CSVRLAFGEQYF
-,TRBV5-8,TRBJ1-1,TRBD1,TGTGCCAGCCCCAGGGGGAGAGGGGCCACTGAAGCTTTCTTT,CASPRGRGATEAFF
-,TRBV9,TRBJ2-1,TRBD2,TGTGCCAGCAGCGTAGAAGGTAGCGGGAGTCCCCGAGGGAATGAGCAGTTCTTC,CASSVEGSGSPRGNEQFF
-,TRBV6-5,TRBJ1-2,-,TGTGCCAGCAGTTACTCGGGGCAGACCAATGGCTACACCTTC,CASSYSGQTNGYTF
-,TRBV7-9,TRBJ2-7,-,TGTGCCAGCAGCTCCCAGGGCTACGAGCAGTACTTC,CASSSQGYEQYF
-,TRBV9,TRBJ1-2,-,TGTGCCAGCAGCGTAGATGCAGGGTTGAGCTATGGCTACACCTTC,CASSVDAGLSYGYTF
-,TRBV7-6,TRBJ2-5,TRBD1,TGTGCCAGCAGCTCCCAGGGGGTGGAGACCCAGTACTTC,CASSSQGVETQYF
once,TRBV25-1,TRBJ2-1,TRBD1,TGTGCCAGCAGTGACCAGGGGGTAGTCGGTGAGCAGTTCTTC,CASSDQGVVGEQFF
-,TRBV11-1,TRBJ2-1,TRBD2,TGTGCCAGCAGCTTAGAGGAGCGGGAGGAGAGTGAGCAGTTCTTC,CASSLEEREESEQFF
-,TRBV6-2/TRBV6-3,TRBJ2-7,-,TGTGCCAGCAGTTACCACCCCTCTACCTACGAGCAGTACTTC,CASSYHPSTYEQYF
once,TRBV28,TRBJ1-1,-,TGTGCCAGCAGCCGACAGGTGAACACTGAAGCTTTCTTT,CASSRQVNTEAFF
-,TRBV5-1,TRBJ2-6,-,TGCGCCAGCAGCCGTGAACAGGCGAAAGGGGCCAACGTCCTGACTTTC,CASSREQAKGANVLTF
-,TRBV29-1,TRBJ2-1,-,TGCAGCGTTGAGGGGAGATCCTACAATGAGCAGTTCTTC,CSVEGRSYNEQFF
-,TRBV7-9,TRBJ1-2,-,TGTGCCAGCAGCTTAGCGCAAGGGGTCGATGGCTACACCTTC,CASSLAQGVDGYTF
-,TRBV7-3,TRBJ2-1,-,TGTGCCAGCAGCTTAGGGGGGACTTCGTACAATGAGCAGTTCTTC,CASSLGGTSYNEQFF
-,TRBV9,TRBJ2-7,TRBD1,TGTGCCAGCAGCGTAGGCCCCGGGGGACAGGCAACCTACGAGCAGTACTTC,CASSVGPGGQATYEQYF
-,TRBV5-1,TRBJ2-1,-,TGCGCCAGCAGCCTAACAAGGGGGGGCCACAATGAGCAGTTCTTC,CASSLTRGGHNEQFF
-,TRBV2,TRBJ2-1,-,TGTGCCAGCAGTGATGGACTCCCACGGGGGGAGCAGTTCTTC,CASSDGLPRGEQFF
-,TRBV5-1,TRBJ2-3,TRBD2,TGCGCCAGCAGCTTGGAAGGACTAGCGGACACAGATACGCAGTATTTT,CASSLEGLADTDTQYF
-,TRBV3-1/TRBV3-2,TRBJ1-5,TRBD1,TGTGCCAGCAGCCAAGGACAGGGAGGCAATCAGCCCCAGCATTTT,CASSQGQGGNQPQHF
-,TRBV6-2/TRBV6-3,TRBJ1-5,-,TGTGCCAGCAGTAACTACCGGGTGAGCAATCAGCCCCAGCATTTT,CASSNYRVSNQPQHF
-,TRBV19,TRBJ2-3,TRBD2,TGTGCCAGTAGTAACCCAGCGGGAGCAGATACGCAGTATTTT,CASSNPAGADTQYF
few,TRBV28,TRBJ1-5,-,TGTGCCAGCAGTGACCCCCGAGGCACGGTGAGCAATCAGCCCCAGCATTTT,CASSDPRGTVSNQPQHF
-,TRBV7-9,TRBJ2-7,-,TGTGCCAGCAGCCCACAGGGGGGGATCTACGAGCAGTACTTC,CASSPQGGIYEQYF
-,TRBV5-1,TRBJ1-2,-,TGCGCCAGCAGCTTGGATCAGGGAGGCAACTATGGCTACACCTTC,CASSLDQGGNYGYTF
-,TRBV13,TRBJ2-7,-,TGTGCCAGCAGCCTCAGGAGGAGCTCCTACGAGCAGTACTTC,CASSLRRSSYEQYF
-,TRBV7-2,TRBJ1-3,TRBD1,TGTGCCAGCAGCTTCGGATTTGGACAGGGGACTGGAAACACCATATATTTT,CASSFGFGQGTGNTIYF
-,TRBV5-3,TRBJ1-2,-,TGTGCCAGAAGCTACTGGGGGGACGGCTACACCTTC,CARSYWGDGYTF
once,TRBV7-2,TRBJ1-2,-,TGTGCCAGTGCGACGGGGTTCTATGGCTACACCTTC,CASATGFYGYTF
-,TRBV30,TRBJ2-3,-,TGTGCCTCCCCGCGGGGTAACACAGATACGCAGTATTTT,CASPRGNTDTQYF
-,TRBV27,TRBJ2-1,-,TGTGCCAGCAGTTTAGGGGTTCGGCTAGCAGACTACAATGAGCAGTTCTTC,CASSLGVRLADYNEQFF
-,TRBV10-3,TRBJ2-4,-,TGTGCCATCAGTGAGGGGACTCGCGACATTCAGTACTTC,CAISEGTRDIQYF
-,TRBV28,TRBJ1-5,TRBD1,TGTGCCAGCAGTACCCGGGACAGGGGAGAGGACAATCAGCCCCAGCATTTT,CASSTRDRGEDNQPQHF
-,TRBV28,TRBJ1-1,-,TGTGCCAGCAGTTTATTGGGGTCGGACAGGAACACTGAAGCTTTCTTT,CASSLLGSDRNTEAFF